One and the same sample provided the 14 T cell receptor beta chains below, sequenced in a study of T cell responses to AZD1222 COVID-19 vaccine. The repertoire was sequenced with immunoSEQ multiplex PCR; TCRdb's copy has only in-frame clones and lacks some. The sample lists roughly 120,000 clones, roughly 87% occurring once. Sequences were derived from peripheral blood, sampled on day 0 of MenACWY control vaccination. Receptors originate from an adult in good health.

This chain connects TRBV19 to TRBJ2-7; TRBD2 aligns across 10 bases. The CDR3 loop spans 14 amino acids. Germline V gene data show CDR1 as LNHDA and CDR2 as SQIVND (reference sequence). V shed 7 bases and J 5 bases; nucleotides not matched to a gene: 8. In DNA form, the CDR3 reads TGTGCCAGTAAGGCTAGCGGGAGTACGGACGAGCAGTACTTC. This codes for CASKASGSTDEQYF.

The chain has TRBV19 and TRBJ2-3, with D unresolved. Germline CDR1 LNHDA, CDR2 SQIVND (reference sequence). This CDR3 comprises 13 residues. V was trimmed by 2 bases and J by 6 bases, leaving 9 bases between them. CDR3 amino acids: CASSISGRDTQYF. The CDR3 nucleotides read TGTGCCAGTAGTATATCCGGCCGGGATACGCAGTATTTT.

CDR3 residues: CASSPPGKNTEAFF. CDR3 nucleotide sequence: TGTGCCAGCTCACCCCCCGGCAAGAACACTGAAGCTTTCTTT. The rearrangement uses TRBV18 and TRBJ1-1; D gene ambiguous. V lost 3 bases and J lost 1, with 9 bases in between. Germline CDR1 reads KGHSH; CDR2 reads LQKENI. The CDR3 has 14 residues. Full variable domain (outside the CDR3, taken from reference TRBV18 and TRBJ1-1): NAGVMQNPRHLVRRRGQEARLRCSPMKGHSHVYWYRQLPEEGLKFMVYLQKENIIDESGMPKERFSAEFPKEGPSILRIQQVVRGDSAAYFCASSPPGKNTEAFFGQGTRLTVV.

The CDR3 loop is CASSLVSLAAETQYF. The CDR3 DNA is TGTGCCAGCAGCTTAGTTTCCCTAGCGGCGGAGACCCAGTACTTC. The V and J genes are TRBV7-9 and TRBJ2-5; TRBD2 agrees at 7 bases. The J segment lost 5 bases and the V segment lost 1 base, leaving 7 bases of the junction unmatched. CDR1 and CDR2 from the germline V gene are SEHNR and FQNEAQ (reference sequence). The CDR3 contains 15 residues.

This chain links TRBV4-3 with TRBJ1-4; 8 bases match TRBD1. V gave up 4 bases and J gave up 5 bases; unmatched junction bases: 6. Germline CDR1 and CDR2: LGHNA and YSLEER. The CDR3 runs to 15 residues. DNA of the CDR3: TGCGCCAGCAGCCGACAGGCAGGGGGCAATGAAAAACTGTTTTTT. It specifies CASSRQAGGNEKLFF.

This sequence joins TRBV7-2 and TRBJ1-2; D is unresolved. CDR1 and CDR2 from the germline V gene are SGHTA and FQGNSA. Trimming took 2 bases from V and 4 from J, leaving 14 bases between them. The CDR3 is 15 residues long. The CDR3, as DNA: TGTGCCAGCAGCTTACTCCAGCCGACCGTCTATGGCTACACCTTC. Translated: CASSLLQPTVYGYTF. The full variable domain, with the rest looked up from reference TRBV7-2 and TRBJ1-2, is GAGVSQSPSNKVTEKGKDVELRCDPISGHTALYWYRQSLGQGLEFLIYFQGNSAPDKSGLPSDRFSAERTGGSVSTLTIQRTQQEDSAVYLCASSLLQPTVYGYTFGSGTRLTVV.

This chain connects TRBV6-6 to TRBJ1-5; D is perhaps TRBD1 (6 bases). Germline V gene data show CDR1 as MNHNY and CDR2 as SVGAGI (reference sequence). This CDR3 is 16 amino acids long. Trimming removed 8 bases at V and 4 bases at J, with 21 bases between. The chain's CDR3 is CASSSRDTGDNQPQHF. DNA of the CDR3: TGTGCCAGCTCCAGTAGGGACACGGGAGATAATCAGCCCCAGCATTTT.

The V and J genes are TRBV7-9 and TRBJ2-7, with D tentatively TRBD1 (6 bases). The CDR3 covers 13 residues. V gave up 8 bases and J gave up 5 bases, with 16 bases separating them. CDR1 is SEHNR, CDR2 FQNEAQ, per germline (reference sequence). CDR3: CASGQTGTDEQYF. The CDR3 DNA follows: TGTGCCAGCGGGCAGACAGGAACAGACGAGCAGTACTTC.

This clone was found once. The rearrangement joins TRBV28 to TRBJ2-7; D gene unclear. This CDR3 comprises 13 residues. CDR1 is MDHEN and CDR2 is SYDVKM in the germline V gene. Trimming removed 3 bases at V and 0 bases at J, with 6 bases between. The CDR3, as DNA: TGTGCCAGCAGTTTGCGCTTCTCCTACGAGCAGTACTTC. Translated: CASSLRFSYEQYF.

The CDR3 reads CASIQVLLSSTDTQYF. CDR3 DNA sequence: TGCGCCAGCATACAGGTGTTACTTTCTAGCACAGATACGCAGTATTTT. V gene TRBV5-1 combines with J gene TRBJ2-3, with a tentative D call TRBD1 (5 bases). Trimming cost V 6 bases and J 0 bases, with 17 bases left between them. The V gene's germline CDR1 is SGHRS and CDR2 YFSETQ. This CDR3 comprises 16 residues. Drawing the rest from reference TRBV5-1 and TRBJ2-3, the complete variable domain is KAGVTQTPRYLIKTRGQQVTLSCSPISGHRSVSWYQQTPGQGLQFLFEYFSETQRNKGNFPGRFSGRQFSNSRSEMNVSTLELGDSALYLCASIQVLLSSTDTQYFGPGTRLTVL.

The rearrangement uses TRBV4-1 and TRBJ1-1; 8 nucleotides line up with TRBD1. Germline V gives CDR1 MGHRA, CDR2 YSYEKL. Trimming removed 1 base from V and 4 bases from J; junction bases left unmatched: 8. The CDR3 has 16 amino acids. The CDR3 coding sequence is TGCGCCAGCAGCCAAGTGTTTTTGCAGGGGGCCACTGAAGCTTTCTTT. Protein product: CASSQVFLQGATEAFF.

This chain links TRBV27 with TRBJ2-1; 8 bases fit TRBD1. V gave up 8 bases and J gave up 7 bases; unmatched junction bases: 7. There are 13 residues in the CDR3. Germline V gene lookup returns CDR1 MNHEY and CDR2 SMNVEV (reference sequence). CDR3 DNA sequence: TGTGCCAGCCGGCGGACAGGGACGAATGAGCAGTTCTTC. It is translated as CASRRTGTNEQFF.

The chain recombines TRBV7-9 with TRBJ1-1, with D perhaps matching TRBD1 (6 bases). Germline values: CDR1 SEHNR, CDR2 FQNEAQ (reference sequence). The ends were cut back, 3 bases at V and 4 bases at J, with 6 bases in the middle. This CDR3 has 12 amino acids. The CDR3 loop is CASSLTGTEAFF. The CDR3 coding sequence is TGTGCCAGCAGCTTGACAGGCACTGAAGCTTTCTTT.

On this clone: The junction does not match germline at one end; this may be a read error. J is TRBJ2-7 and V is TRBV7-7; TRBD2 matches at 7 bases. CDR1 is SSHAT, CDR2 FNYEAQ, per germline (reference sequence). This CDR3 contains 18 residues. The CDR3 DNA follows: TGTGCTAGCAGCTTAGTTCGGGCCACTAGCGAAAGCTCCTACGAGCAGTACTTC. It encodes CASSLVRATSESSYEQYF.